The sequence of this T cell receptor (beta chain) was determined in a study of T cell repertoires in cytomegalovirus infection. V lost 4 bases, J lost 5 bases, and 3 bases stayed unmatched. The CDR3 extends over 13 amino acids. CDR1 is SGHTA, CDR2 FQGNSA, per germline. This clonotype was recorded many times. Antigen specificity is unknown. TCRdb redid the calling of the reads with MiXCR, one entry per CDR3 protein. Of under 850,000 distinct CDR3 sequences in the sample, around 35% are singletons; the top ten hold 15% to 20%. Specimen: cultured PBMCs, collected from culture after CMV antigen stimulation. The source of this sequence is a human donor in good health (CMV status not recorded). Some clones in this sample may be carry-over from other donors' samples. The chain links TRBV7-2 to TRBJ2-5; 8 bases line up with TRBD1. In nucleotides, the CDR3 is TGTGCCAGCAGCTCGACAGGGGTTGAGACCCAGTACTTC. Its translation: CASSSTGVETQYF.